One and the same sample provided the 3 T cell receptor beta chains below, sequenced in a study of blood T cell repertoires in COVID-19. Clones were sequenced by immunoSEQ multiplex PCR, and TCRdb holds only the in-frame ones, with some missing. The sample has some 180,000 clones, about four fifths seen once; the top ten hold more than 9.5%. The sequenced sample was peripheral blood. These receptors all come from a middle-aged woman with COVID-19, enrolled during active disease.

The chain has TRBV2 and TRBJ1-6; 8 nucleotides agree with TRBD1. Germline CDR1 and CDR2: SNHLY and FYNNEI. There are 15 residues in the CDR3. V lost 6 bases, J lost 7 bases, and 8 bases stayed unmatched. In DNA form, the CDR3 reads TGTGCCAGCAGAAACAGGGGGGGAGGCAATTCACCCCTCCACTTT. As protein: CASRNRGGGNSPLHF.

This chain connects TRBV5-1 to TRBJ2-7; TRBD1 is a possible D gene (6 bases). The CDR3 totals 13 residues. CDR1 and CDR2 from the germline V gene are SGHRS and YFSETQ. V lost 1 base and J 3 bases, leaving 8 bases between the germline ends. CDR3 DNA sequence: TGCGCCAGCAGCTTGAACAGGGACTACGAGCAGTACTTC. It translates to CASSLNRDYEQYF.

The chain has TRBV6-5 and TRBJ2-3; D gene ambiguous. V lost 2 bases, J lost 4 bases, and 10 bases lay in between. The CDR3 has 14 residues. Germline V gene lookup returns CDR1 MNHEY and CDR2 SVGAGI. The CDR3 loop reads CASSYRREADTQYF. CDR3 nucleotide sequence: TGTGCCAGCAGTTACCGGAGAGAAGCAGATACGCAGTATTTT.